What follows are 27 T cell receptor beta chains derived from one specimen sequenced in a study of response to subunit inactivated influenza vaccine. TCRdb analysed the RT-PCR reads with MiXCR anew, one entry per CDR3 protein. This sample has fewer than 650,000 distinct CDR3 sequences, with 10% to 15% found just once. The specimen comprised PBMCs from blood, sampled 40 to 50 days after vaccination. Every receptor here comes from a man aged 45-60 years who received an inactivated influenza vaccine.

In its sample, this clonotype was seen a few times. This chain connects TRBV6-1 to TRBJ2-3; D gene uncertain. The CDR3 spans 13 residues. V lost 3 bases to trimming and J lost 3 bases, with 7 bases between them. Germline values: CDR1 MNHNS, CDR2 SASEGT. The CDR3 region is CASSEGYTDTQYF. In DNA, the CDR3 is TGTGCCAGCAGTGAGGGATATACAGATACGCAGTATTTT.

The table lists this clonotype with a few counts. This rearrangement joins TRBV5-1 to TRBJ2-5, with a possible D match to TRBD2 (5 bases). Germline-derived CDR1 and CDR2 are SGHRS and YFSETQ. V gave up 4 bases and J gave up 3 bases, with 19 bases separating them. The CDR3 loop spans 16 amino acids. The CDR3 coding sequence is TGCGCCAGCAGCCGTTATCCCTCGGGAAATAAAGAGACCCAGTACTTC. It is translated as CASSRYPSGNKETQYF.

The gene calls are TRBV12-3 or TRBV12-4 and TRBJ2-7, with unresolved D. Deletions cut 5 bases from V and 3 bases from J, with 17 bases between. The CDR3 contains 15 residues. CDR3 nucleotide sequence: TGTGCCAGCAGTCCCCGACCCCTTCGGGTCTACGAGCAGTACTTC. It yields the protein CASSPRPLRVYEQYF.

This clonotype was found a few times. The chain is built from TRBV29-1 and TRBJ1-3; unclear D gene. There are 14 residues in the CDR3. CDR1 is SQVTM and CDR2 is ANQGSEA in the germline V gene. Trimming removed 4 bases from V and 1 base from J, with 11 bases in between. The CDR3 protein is CSVGLDRSGNTIYF. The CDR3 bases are TGCAGCGTTGGGTTGGACCGTTCTGGAAACACCATATATTTT.

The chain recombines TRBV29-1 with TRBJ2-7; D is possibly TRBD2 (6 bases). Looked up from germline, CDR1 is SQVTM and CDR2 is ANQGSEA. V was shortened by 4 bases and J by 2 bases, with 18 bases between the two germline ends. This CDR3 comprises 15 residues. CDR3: CSVGLAGRLTYEQYF. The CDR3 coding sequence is TGCAGCGTTGGGCTGGCGGGGCGGTTAACCTACGAGCAGTACTTC.

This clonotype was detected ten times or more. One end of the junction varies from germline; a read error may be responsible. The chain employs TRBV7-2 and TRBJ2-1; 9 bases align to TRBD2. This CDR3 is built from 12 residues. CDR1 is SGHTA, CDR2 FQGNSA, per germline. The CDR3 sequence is CASTFAGGPRNF. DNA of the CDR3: TGTGCCAGCACATTCGCGGGAGGGCCGCGAAACTTC.

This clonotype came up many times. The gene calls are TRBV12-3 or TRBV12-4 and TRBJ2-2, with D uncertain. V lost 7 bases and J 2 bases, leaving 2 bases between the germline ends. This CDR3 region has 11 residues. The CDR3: CASTNTGELFF. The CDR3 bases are TGTGCCAGCACAAACACCGGGGAGCTGTTTTTT.

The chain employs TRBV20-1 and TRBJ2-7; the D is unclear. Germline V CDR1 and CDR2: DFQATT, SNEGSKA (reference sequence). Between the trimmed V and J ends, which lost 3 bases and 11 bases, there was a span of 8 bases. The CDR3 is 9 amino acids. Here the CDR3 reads CSASMPEYF. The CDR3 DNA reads TGCAGTGCTAGTATGCCCGAGTACTTC.

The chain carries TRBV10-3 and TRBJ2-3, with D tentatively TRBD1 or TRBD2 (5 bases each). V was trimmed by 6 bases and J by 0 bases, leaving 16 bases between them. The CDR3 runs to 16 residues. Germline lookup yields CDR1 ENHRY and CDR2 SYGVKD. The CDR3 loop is CAIRGTGLSSTDTQYF. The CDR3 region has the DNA TGTGCCATCAGAGGTACAGGACTTTCTAGCACAGATACGCAGTATTTT.

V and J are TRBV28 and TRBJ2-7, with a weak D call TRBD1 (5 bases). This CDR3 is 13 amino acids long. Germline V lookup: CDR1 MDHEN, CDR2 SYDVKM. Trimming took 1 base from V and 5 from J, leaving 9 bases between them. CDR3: CASSLFPDNEQYF. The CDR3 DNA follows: TGTGCCAGCAGTTTATTCCCGGACAACGAGCAGTACTTC. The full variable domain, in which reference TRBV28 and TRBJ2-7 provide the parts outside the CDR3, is DVKVTQSSRYLVKRTGEKVFLECVQDMDHENMFWYRQDPGLGLRLIYFSYDVKMKEKGDIPEGYSVSREKKERFSLILESASTNQTSMYLCASSLFPDNEQYFGPGTRLTVT.

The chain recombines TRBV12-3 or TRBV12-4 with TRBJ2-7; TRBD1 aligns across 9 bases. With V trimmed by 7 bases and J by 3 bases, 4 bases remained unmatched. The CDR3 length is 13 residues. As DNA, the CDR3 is TGTGCCAGCAAGGGACAGGGTGTCTACGAGCAGTACTTC. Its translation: CASKGQGVYEQYF.

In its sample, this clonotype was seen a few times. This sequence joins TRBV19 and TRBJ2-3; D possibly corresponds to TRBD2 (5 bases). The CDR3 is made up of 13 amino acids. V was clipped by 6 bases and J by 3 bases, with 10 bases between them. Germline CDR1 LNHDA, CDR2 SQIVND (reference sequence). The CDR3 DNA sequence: TGTGCCAGTAGCGGGATTTCGACAGATACGCAGTATTTT. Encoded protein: CASSGISTDTQYF.

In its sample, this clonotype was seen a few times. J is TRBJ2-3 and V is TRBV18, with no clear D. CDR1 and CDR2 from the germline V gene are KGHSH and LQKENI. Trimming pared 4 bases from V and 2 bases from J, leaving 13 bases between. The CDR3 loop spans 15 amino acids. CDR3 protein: CASSHSVRPTDTQYF. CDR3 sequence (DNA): TGTGCCAGCTCACATTCAGTACGACCCACAGATACGCAGTATTTT.

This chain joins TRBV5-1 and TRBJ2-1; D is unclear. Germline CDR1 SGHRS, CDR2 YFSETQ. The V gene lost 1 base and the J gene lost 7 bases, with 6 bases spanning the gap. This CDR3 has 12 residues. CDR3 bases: TGCGCCAGCAGCTTGCCCAAGAATGAGCAGTTCTTC. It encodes CASSLPKNEQFF.

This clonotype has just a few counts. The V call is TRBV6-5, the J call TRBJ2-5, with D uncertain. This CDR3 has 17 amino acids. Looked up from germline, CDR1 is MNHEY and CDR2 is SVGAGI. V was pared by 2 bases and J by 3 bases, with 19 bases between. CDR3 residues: CASSYDTNLRVKETQYF. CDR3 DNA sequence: TGTGCCAGCAGTTACGACACAAACCTCCGGGTGAAAGAGACCCAGTACTTC.

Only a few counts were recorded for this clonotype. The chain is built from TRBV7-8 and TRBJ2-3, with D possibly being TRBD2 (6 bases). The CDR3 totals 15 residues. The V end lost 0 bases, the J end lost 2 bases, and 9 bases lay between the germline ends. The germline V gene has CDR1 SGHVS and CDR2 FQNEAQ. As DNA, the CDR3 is TGTGCCAGCAGCTTAGCCCCGGGGGTCACAGATACGCAGTATTTT. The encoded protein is CASSLAPGVTDTQYF.

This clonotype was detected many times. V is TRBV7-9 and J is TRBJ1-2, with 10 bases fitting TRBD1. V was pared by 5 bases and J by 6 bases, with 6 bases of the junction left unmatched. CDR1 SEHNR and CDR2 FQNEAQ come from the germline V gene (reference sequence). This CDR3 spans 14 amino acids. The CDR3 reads CASSTGQGVNGYTF. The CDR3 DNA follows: TGTGCCAGCAGCACTGGACAGGGGGTAAATGGCTACACCTTC.

CDR3 nucleotide sequence: TGTGCCAGCAGCCCTACAGGGGGCCGGCAGCCCCAGCATTTT. Its translation: CASSPTGGRQPQHF. The V call is TRBV12-3 or TRBV12-4, the J call TRBJ1-5, with 9 bases lining up with TRBD1. CDR3 length equals 14 residues. Trimming took 6 bases from V and 7 from J; bases not matched to a gene: 7.

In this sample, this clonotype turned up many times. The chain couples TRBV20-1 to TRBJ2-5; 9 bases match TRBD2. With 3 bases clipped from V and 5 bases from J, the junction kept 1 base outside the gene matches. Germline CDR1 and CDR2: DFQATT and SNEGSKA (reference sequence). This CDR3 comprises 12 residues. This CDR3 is CSASGTSETQYF. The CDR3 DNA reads TGCAGTGCTAGCGGGACTAGCGAGACCCAGTACTTC.

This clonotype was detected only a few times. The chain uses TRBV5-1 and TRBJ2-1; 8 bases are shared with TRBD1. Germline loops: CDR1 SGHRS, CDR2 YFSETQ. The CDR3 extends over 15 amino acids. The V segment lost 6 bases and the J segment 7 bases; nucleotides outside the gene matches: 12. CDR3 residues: CASKATGALGNEQFF. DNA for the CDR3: TGCGCCAGCAAGGCGACAGGGGCCCTGGGGAATGAGCAGTTCTTC.

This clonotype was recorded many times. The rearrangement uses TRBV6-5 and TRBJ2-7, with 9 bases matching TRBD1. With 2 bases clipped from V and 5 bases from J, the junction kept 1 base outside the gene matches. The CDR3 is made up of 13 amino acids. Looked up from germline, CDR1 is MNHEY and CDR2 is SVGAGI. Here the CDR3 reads CASSYGTGNEQYF. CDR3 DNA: TGTGCCAGCAGTTACGGGACAGGGAACGAGCAGTACTTC.

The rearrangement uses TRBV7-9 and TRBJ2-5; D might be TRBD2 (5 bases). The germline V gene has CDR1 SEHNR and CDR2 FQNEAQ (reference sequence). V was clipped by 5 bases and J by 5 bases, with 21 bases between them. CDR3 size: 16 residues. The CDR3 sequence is CASSLMNPADFETQYF. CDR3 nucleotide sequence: TGTGCCAGCAGCCTAATGAACCCCGCGGACTTCGAGACCCAGTACTTC. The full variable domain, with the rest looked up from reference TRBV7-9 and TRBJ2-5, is DTGVSQNPRHKITKRGQNVTFRCDPISEHNRLYWYRQTLGQGPEFLTYFQNEAQLEKSRLLSDRFSAERPKGSFSTLEIQRTEQGDSAMYLCASSLMNPADFETQYFGPGTRLLVL.

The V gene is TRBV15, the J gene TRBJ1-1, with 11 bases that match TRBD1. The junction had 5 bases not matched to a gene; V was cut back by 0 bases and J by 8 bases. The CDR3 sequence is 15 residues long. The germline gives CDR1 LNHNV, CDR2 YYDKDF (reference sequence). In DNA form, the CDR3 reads TGTGCCACCAGCAGAGACTCATGGACAGGGGGCGAAGCTTTCTTT. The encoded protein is CATSRDSWTGGEAFF.

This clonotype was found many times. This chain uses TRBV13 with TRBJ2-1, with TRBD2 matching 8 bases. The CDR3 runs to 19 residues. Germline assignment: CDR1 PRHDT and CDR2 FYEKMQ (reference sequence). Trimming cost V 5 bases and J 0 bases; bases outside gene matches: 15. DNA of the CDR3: TGTGCCAGCAGCACGACCACCCCTTGGGCGGGAGGCTCCTACAATGAGCAGTTCTTC. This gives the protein CASSTTTPWAGGSYNEQFF. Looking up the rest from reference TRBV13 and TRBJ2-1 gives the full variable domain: AAGVIQSPRHLIKEKRETATLKCYPIPRHDTVYWYQQGPGQDPQFLISFYEKMQSDKGSIPDRFSAQQFSDYHSELNMSSLELGDSALYFCASSTTTPWAGGSYNEQFFGPGTRLTVL.

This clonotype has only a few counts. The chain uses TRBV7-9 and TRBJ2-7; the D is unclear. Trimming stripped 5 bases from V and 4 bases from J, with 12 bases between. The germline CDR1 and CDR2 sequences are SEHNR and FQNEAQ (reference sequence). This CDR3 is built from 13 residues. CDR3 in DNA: TGTGCCAGCAGCCACCGAGAGATATACGAGCAGTACTTC. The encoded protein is CASSHREIYEQYF.

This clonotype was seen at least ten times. CDR3 bases: TGTGCCAGCAGCTTACAGGGGCAAGAGACCCAGTACTTC. It encodes CASSLQGQETQYF. This chain connects TRBV7-9 to TRBJ2-5; the D gene is possibly TRBD1 (6 bases). The length of the CDR3 is 13 residues. Germline CDR1 reads SEHNR; CDR2 reads FQNEAQ (reference sequence). Trimming took off 2 bases at V and 2 bases at J, with 6 bases between the two ends.

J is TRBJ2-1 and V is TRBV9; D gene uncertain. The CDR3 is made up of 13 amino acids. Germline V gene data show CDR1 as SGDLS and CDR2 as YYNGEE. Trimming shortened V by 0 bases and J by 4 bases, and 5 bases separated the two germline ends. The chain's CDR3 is CASSVAEYNEQFF. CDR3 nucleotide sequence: TGTGCCAGCAGCGTAGCCGAATACAATGAGCAGTTCTTC.